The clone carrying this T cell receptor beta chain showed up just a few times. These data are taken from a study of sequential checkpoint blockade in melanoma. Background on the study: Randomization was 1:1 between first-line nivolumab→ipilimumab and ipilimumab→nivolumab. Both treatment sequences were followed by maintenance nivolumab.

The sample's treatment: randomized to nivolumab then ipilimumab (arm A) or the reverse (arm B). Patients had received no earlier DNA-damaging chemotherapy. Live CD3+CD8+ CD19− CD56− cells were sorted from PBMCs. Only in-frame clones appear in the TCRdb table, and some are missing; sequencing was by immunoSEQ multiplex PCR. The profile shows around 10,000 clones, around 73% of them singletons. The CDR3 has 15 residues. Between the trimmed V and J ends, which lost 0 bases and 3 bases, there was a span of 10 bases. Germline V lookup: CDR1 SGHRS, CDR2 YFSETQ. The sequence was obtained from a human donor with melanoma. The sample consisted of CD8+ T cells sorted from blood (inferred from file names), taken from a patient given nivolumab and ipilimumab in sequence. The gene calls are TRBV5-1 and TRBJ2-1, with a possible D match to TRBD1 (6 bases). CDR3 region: CASSLDQGYYNEQFF. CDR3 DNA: TGCGCCAGCAGCTTGGATCAGGGGTACTACAATGAGCAGTTCTTC.